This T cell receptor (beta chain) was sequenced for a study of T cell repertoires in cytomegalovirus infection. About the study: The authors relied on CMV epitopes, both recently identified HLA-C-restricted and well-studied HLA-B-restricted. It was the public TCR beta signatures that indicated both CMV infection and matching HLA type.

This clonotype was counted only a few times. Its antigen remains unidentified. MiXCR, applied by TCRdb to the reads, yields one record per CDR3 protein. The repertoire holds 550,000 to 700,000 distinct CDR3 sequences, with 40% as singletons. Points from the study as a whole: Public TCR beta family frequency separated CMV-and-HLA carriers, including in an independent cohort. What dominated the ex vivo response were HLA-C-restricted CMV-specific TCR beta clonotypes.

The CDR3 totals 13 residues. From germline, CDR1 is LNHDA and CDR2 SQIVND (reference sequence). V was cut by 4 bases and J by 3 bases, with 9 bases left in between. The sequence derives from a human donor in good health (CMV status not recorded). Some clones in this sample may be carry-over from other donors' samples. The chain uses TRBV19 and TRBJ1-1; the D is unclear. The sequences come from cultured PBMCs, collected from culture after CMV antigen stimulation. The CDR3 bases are TGTGCCAGTAGTACTATGGAAGACACTGAAGCTTTCTTT. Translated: CASSTMEDTEAFF.